The present T cell receptor (beta chain) was sequenced within a study of CD8 T cells in ankylosing spondylitis. Study-wide results and caveats: In peripheral blood, disease-linked CD8+ clones occurred at relatively low frequencies. It appeared that ankylosing spondylitis blood was characterized by a TCR beta motif of fewer than ten highly homologous variants. Earlier studies detected some motif variants in reactive arthritis synovial fluid and blood.

This CDR3 is 13 amino acids long. V lost 2 bases, J lost 4 bases, and 8 bases lay in between. Germline V lookup: CDR1 SQVTM, CDR2 ANQGSEA. As for this clonotype: Antigen: not known.

Making use of molecular barcodes, quantitative 5'-RACE generated TCR beta libraries. Each CDR3 protein is one row after TCRdb ran MiXCR on the 5' RACE reads. The table lists approximately 150,000 distinct CDR3 sequences, about a sixth of them singletons. This receptor was obtained from a male donor with ankylosing spondylitis. Sequencing was done on a sample of blood, either unsorted or a sorted T cell fraction (not recorded which). The chain carries TRBV29-1 and TRBJ2-2; D is possibly TRBD1 (6 bases). CDR3: CSVEPDSTGELFF. The CDR3 region has the DNA TGCAGCGTTGAACCGGACAGCACCGGGGAGCTGTTTTTT.